The source of this TCR beta chain is a study of T cell responses to AZD1222 COVID-19 vaccine (dated by TCRdb to about 2021). Background on the whole study: TCR sequencing was performed for roughly 250 trial participants, of whom about 200 were given two doses of AZD1222 and some 26 were given two doses of MenACWY control vaccine. Trial participants were enrolled by age into subgroups of 18-55, 56-69 and 70-plus years, and around 150, 28 and 57 TCR-sequenced participants, respectively, were included in these subgroups. The paper's findings and limits, for the study overall: Only five or six AZD1222 recipients were SARS-CoV-2 seropositive at baseline, limiting conclusions about previously exposed vaccinees. In the small 56-69-year group, the increase in depth fell short of significance, most likely because of low power. Participants were mostly white British, with more females than males. The authors suggested clonal diversity may have been underestimated. Nearly half of unique spike-specific TCRs reportedly recognized epitopes outside regions mutated in the B.1.351 and B.1.1.7 variants. Because no samples from the day 14 peak response were available, repertoires could be characterized only after the peak T cell response. A significant rise in spike-specific TCR breadth and depth was observed after two AZD1222 doses relative to day 0 and relative to MenACWY recipients. The whole spike protein was spanned by vaccine-associated CD4 TCRs, and dominant responses were seen in regions 160-218 and 743-854.

The intended sense of this specimen's time point label: about 28 days (+/-7) after the second vaccine dose. AZD1222 recipients given second doses at about 4 weeks or at about 12 weeks were pooled, since spike-specific TCR depth and breadth were not found to differ between the two schedules. Vaccinee samples came from UK trials COV001 and COV002, including a single-blind randomized controlled phase 2/3 trial of AZD1222 (ChAdOx1 nCoV-19) in healthy adults. Trial participant PBMC samples were collected at day 0 and day 28 after the second dose for TCRbeta chain sequencing. In regard to this clone: Its binding antigen is unknown. Base qualities are missing; no much larger clone stands one base away.

The CDR3 regions of human TCRbeta chains were analyzed by immunosequencing. On the authors' methods: TCRs in the repertoires were matched against a reference library of SARS-CoV-2-specific TCRs that had been generated with the MIRA antigen-specificity platform. Breadth was defined as the fraction of unique TCRs that were SARS-CoV-2-associated. Depth was defined as the fraction of total T cells that were SARS-CoV-2-associated. Using the MIRA data, each spike-specific TCR was mapped to the spike region that the TCR reacts to and placed in a CD4 or CD8 class. Log10-transformed breadth and depth values were compared by one-way ANOVA with Sidak's multiple comparisons tests. TCRdb's version of the immuneACCESS table is confined to in-frame rearrangements and falls short of the full clone set. An unresolved V gene accounts for under half of the shortfall where checked; the remainder is of unknown origin. V and J calls and clone size come straight from that table; D and trimming were deduced from the DNA. The table for this sample lists about 120,000 clones; about 91% of them were counted only once. The biggest ten clones account for about 6% of the sample.

Reading the germline V gene gives CDR1 SGHAT and CDR2 FQNNGV. Spanning cysteine to phenylalanine, the CDR3 consists of 13 amino acids. The entry retains the CDR3 DNA only, 39 bases that are in frame from base 1. At the junction V is shortened by 6 bases and J by 3 bases, with 8 bases in between. The chain is encoded by TRBV11-2 joined to TRBJ2-2; the D gene identity is not certain. The TCR was taken from an adult who received the AZD1222 COVID-19 vaccine. The source was peripheral blood, collected 28 days after the second AZD1222 dose. Here the CDR3 is given as CASRTDYTGELFF. The sequence in DNA is TGTGCCAGCAGAACAGATTACACCGGGGAGCTGTTTTTT.